This T cell receptor (beta chain) was profiled in a study of memory CD4+ T cells and cytomegalovirus serostatus. On the study more broadly: Healthy Belgian adult donors included about 10 CMV-positive and around 25 CMV-negative people. The study, taken as a whole, reports: About 40% of the roughly 160 known CMV-associated TCRbeta sequences appeared in CD4+ memory.

V dropped 5 bases and J dropped 3 bases, with 11 bases sitting between them. Germline loops: CDR1 LNHDA, CDR2 SQIVND (reference sequence). CDR3 length: 13 residues. This clone appeared a single time. Its antigen is unknown. Profiled with immunoSEQ multiplex PCR; TCRdb holds only in-frame clones, not every one. The sample has some 50,000 clones; around 78% are singletons. The sort gate was single viable CD3+CD4+CD8-CD45RO+ cells for memory CD4+ T cells. The sequenced material came from memory CD4+ T cells from blood. The TCR was taken from an adult in good health and CMV-seronegative. The genes are TRBV19 and TRBJ2-7; D is unclear. The CDR3 spells CASSDPPFYEQYF. CDR3 nucleotide sequence: TGTGCCAGTAGTGATCCTCCTTTCTACGAGCAGTACTTC.